This is a list of T cell receptor beta chains from one sample in a study of shared clonotypes between healthy human individuals. Method: immunoSEQ multiplex PCR; TCRdb's copy keeps in-frame clones and lacks some. This sample has under 1,100,000 clones; about 76% occur once, and the top ten carry around 1.5%. The sample taken for sequencing was memory CD4+ T cells sorted from blood. The source is a man in his late teens or twenties in good health. The CDR3 runs from the conserved cysteine through the conserved F or W. A D gene is named only where the DNA matches it firmly. Clone size is given for some rows only: seen once, a few or many times, or a class if the clone is expanded.

D,V,size,J,DNA,CDR3
TRBD2,TRBV11-2,.,TRBJ2-2,TGTGCCAGCAGCTTACTTAGTAGCGGGAATATCGGGGAGCTGTTTTTT,CASSLLSSGNIGELFF
TRBD1,TRBV5-6,.,TRBJ2-5,TGTGCCAGCAGCTCGGGACAGGGTGCTCCTAAAGAGCAGTACTTC,CASSSGQGAPKEQYF
.,TRBV2,few,TRBJ2-1,TGTGCCAGCAGTGGGGGCAGGTCAGGCGGTGAGCAGTTCTTC,CASSGGRSGGEQFF
.,TRBV28,.,TRBJ1-3,TGTGCCAGCATAGGCGTTCAGGGAAACACCATATATTTT,CASIGVQGNTIYF
.,TRBV28,.,TRBJ2-7,TGTGCCAGCAGTTTAGCCCGGGGAAACCTGTTGTACCCCTCCTACGAGCAGTACTTC,CASSLARGNLLYPSYEQYF
.,TRBV19,.,TRBJ1-1,TGTGCCAGCACTAAAAGGGACTCGAACACTGAAGCTTTCTTT,CASTKRDSNTEAFF
TRBD1,TRBV2,.,TRBJ2-3,TGTGCCAGCAGTGAATGGGGAAGGACAGGGTTCACAGATACGCAGTATTTT,CASSEWGRTGFTDTQYF
.,TRBV7-9,once,TRBJ1-4,TGTGCCAGCAGCTCCCCTCGAGGGGCAACTAATGAAAAACTGTTTTTT,CASSSPRGATNEKLFF
.,TRBV7-8,.,TRBJ1-2,TGTGCCAGCAGCTTAGGACAGACGACCCTAGGGGGTGGCTACACCTTC,CASSLGQTTLGGGYTF
.,TRBV30,.,TRBJ2-6,TGTGCCTGGAGTGTAAAAGGGGCCAACGTCCTGACTTTC,CAWSVKGANVLTF
TRBD2,TRBV7-9,.,TRBJ2-5,TGTGCCAGCAGCTTAGGAGCGGGGGTGCCCCAAGAGACCCAGTACTTC,CASSLGAGVPQETQYF
TRBD1,TRBV6-1,.,TRBJ1-1,TGTGCCAGCAGTAACAGGGGGTCCACTGAAGCTTTCTTT,CASSNRGSTEAFF
TRBD1,TRBV5-4,.,TRBJ2-2,TGTGCCAGCAGCACCCCACAGGGGGCCAGCACCGGGGAGCTGTTTTTT,CASSTPQGASTGELFF
.,TRBV6-6,.,TRBJ1-6,TGTGCCAGCAAGGGAGTGGGGTATAATTCACCCCTCCACTTT,CASKGVGYNSPLHF
TRBD2,TRBV7-2,.,TRBJ2-5,TGTGCCAGCAGCTTAATCGGGCGGGGGGAGCAAGAGACCCAGTACTTC,CASSLIGRGEQETQYF